A single sample is the source of the 30 T cell receptor beta chains below, sequenced in a study of T cells after yellow fever vaccination. TCRdb processed the 5' RACE reads anew with MiXCR; each CDR3 protein has one entry. The table includes around 500,000 distinct CDR3 sequences, roughly 22% detected once. The sample was PBMCs, taken roughly 20 days after the first yellow fever vaccination. The source of these receptors is a young man who received the YFV17D yellow fever vaccine.

V is TRBV2 and J is TRBJ2-7; weak D call: TRBD2 (5 bases). The germline CDR1 and CDR2 sequences are SNHLY and FYNNEI. CDR3 length: 13 amino acids. V was shortened by 2 bases and J by 7 bases, with 12 bases between the two germline ends. In DNA, the CDR3 is TGTGCCAGCAGTGAAATTTCGACGGGGGAGCAGTACGTC. Its translation: CASSEISTGEQYV.

The chain uses TRBV6-5 and TRBJ1-5, with TRBD1 identical over 8 bases. With 3 bases clipped from V and 5 bases from J, the junction kept 3 bases outside the gene matches. The CDR3 runs to 14 residues. Germline CDR1 MNHEY, CDR2 SVGAGI. CDR3 amino acids: CASSYGQGHQPQHF. As DNA, the CDR3 is TGTGCCAGCAGTTATGGACAGGGTCATCAGCCCCAGCATTTT.

A few counts support this clonotype. J is TRBJ2-3 and V is TRBV5-1; D not certain. CDR3 length: 15 amino acids. Germline loops: CDR1 SGHRS, CDR2 YFSETQ. The germline V and J ends were trimmed by 0 bases and 3 bases, with 11 bases remaining between them. CDR3 nucleotides: TGCGCCAGCAGCTTGGTGACTGCGATTACAGATACGCAGTATTTT. It translates to CASSLVTAITDTQYF.

This clonotype was seen many times. The CDR3, as DNA: TGCGCCAGCAGCATCCAGGGAGACACCGGGGAGCTGTTTTTT. This translates into CASSIQGDTGELFF. This rearrangement joins TRBV5-1 to TRBJ2-2; either TRBD1 or TRBD2 may fit D (5 bases each). Germline CDR1 is SGHRS and CDR2 is YFSETQ. V lost 4 bases and J 3 bases, leaving 10 bases between the germline ends. CDR3 size: 14 residues.

The J gene is TRBJ2-3, the V gene TRBV20-1, with D uncertain. The CDR3 length is 13 residues. Trimming removed 6 bases from V and 0 bases from J, with 10 bases in between. Looked up from germline, CDR1 is DFQATT and CDR2 is SNEGSKA (reference sequence). CDR3 in DNA: TGCAGTGCAACGGGCTCAAGCACAGATACGCAGTATTTT. Its protein is CSATGSSTDTQYF.

The chain has TRBV5-1 and TRBJ2-2; 11 bases agree with TRBD1. Germline CDR1 and CDR2: SGHRS and YFSETQ. After removal of 7 bases from V and 4 bases from J, the junction contained 6 bases not matched to a gene. The CDR3 is 15 amino acids. CDR3 amino acids: CASARTGGSTGELFF. The CDR3 DNA sequence: TGCGCCAGCGCGCGGACAGGGGGCAGCACCGGGGAGCTGTTTTTT.

This clonotype was counted a few times. The chain joins TRBV28 to TRBJ2-7; the match to TRBD2 covers 12 bases. The CDR3 covers 16 residues. Trimming at V came to 5 bases and at J to 2 bases, leaving 7 bases not matched to a gene. Germline lookup yields CDR1 MDHEN and CDR2 SYDVKM. CDR3 region: CASSPASSGGAYEQYV. DNA of the CDR3: TGTGCCAGCAGTCCCGCCTCTAGCGGGGGGGCCTACGAGCAGTACGTC.

This sequence joins TRBV20-1 and TRBJ2-1; 10 bases fit TRBD2. V shed 3 bases and J 6 bases; nucleotides not matched to a gene: 14. This CDR3 comprises 17 residues. The germline CDR1 and CDR2 sequences are DFQATT and SNEGSKA (reference sequence). CDR3 coding DNA: TGCAGTGCTAGTCGGCTAGCGGGAGCCCTGCTTTCCAATGAGCAGTTCTTC. It translates to CSASRLAGALLSNEQFF.

The chain has TRBV5-1 and TRBJ1-1; 7 nucleotides line up with TRBD1. The CDR3 consists of 17 residues. J lost 1 base, V lost 1 base, and 10 bases had no gene match. CDR1 SGHRS and CDR2 YFSETQ come from the germline V gene. CDR3 in DNA: TGCGCCAGCAGCTTGTTTCCGGACAGGCCCAAGAACACTGAAGCTTTCTTT. As protein: CASSLFPDRPKNTEAFF.

V and J are TRBV19 and TRBJ2-6, with D possibly matching TRBD1 (5 bases). V dropped 5 bases and J dropped 3 bases, with 14 bases sitting between them. Germline values: CDR1 LNHDA, CDR2 SQIVND (reference sequence). CDR3 size: 16 residues. This chain's CDR3 is CASSDQAGNGANVLTF. DNA of the CDR3: TGTGCCAGTAGTGATCAGGCAGGGAATGGGGCCAACGTCCTGACTTTC. Full variable domain (outside the CDR3, taken from reference TRBV19 and TRBJ2-6): DGGITQSPKYLFRKEGQNVTLSCEQNLNHDAMYWYRQDPGQGLRLIYYSQIVNDFQKGDIAEGYSVSREKKESFPLTVTSAQKNPTAFYLCASSDQAGNGANVLTFGAGSRLTVL.

This clonotype showed up just a few times. V gene TRBV7-9 combines with J gene TRBJ2-5; either TRBD1 or TRBD2 may fit D (6 bases each). V was shortened by 4 bases and J by 4 bases, with 13 bases between the two germline ends. Germline values: CDR1 SEHNR, CDR2 FQNEAQ (reference sequence). The CDR3 loop spans 14 amino acids. CDR3 amino acids: CASSYQGRRETQYF. The CDR3 DNA reads as TGTGCCAGCAGCTATCAGGGGAGGAGAGAGACCCAGTACTTC. Full variable domain (missing parts from reference TRBV7-9 and TRBJ2-5): DTGVSQNPRHKITKRGQNVTFRCDPISEHNRLYWYRQTLGQGPEFLTYFQNEAQLEKSRLLSDRFSAERPKGSFSTLEIQRTEQGDSAMYLCASSYQGRRETQYFGPGTRLLVL.

This clonotype showed up just a few times. J is TRBJ2-2 and V is TRBV6-1, with D possibly matching TRBD1 (6 bases). CDR1 MNHNS and CDR2 SASEGT come from the germline V gene. The CDR3 has 16 residues. Trimming removed 6 bases at V and 0 bases at J, with 14 bases between. CDR3 DNA sequence: TGTGCCAGCAGCCTTACAGGGTTCGCGAACACCGGGGAGCTGTTTTTT. Protein sequence: CASSLTGFANTGELFF.

At least ten counts were recorded for this clonotype. The rearrangement joins TRBV5-1 to TRBJ2-3, with D possibly called TRBD1 or TRBD2 (5 bases each). CDR1 and CDR2 (germline): SGHRS, YFSETQ. With 4 bases removed from V and 5 bases from J, the gap between germline ends came to 11 bases. This CDR3 is built from 13 residues. This chain's CDR3 is CASSTGPKDTQYF. The CDR3 region has the DNA TGCGCCAGCAGCACGGGACCTAAAGATACGCAGTATTTT.

This clonotype was seen repeatedly, ten times or more. V usage is TRBV7-2 and J usage is TRBJ2-5; TRBD2 aligns across 11 bases. Germline V gives CDR1 SGHTA, CDR2 FQGNSA. This CDR3 has 16 residues. J gave up 3 bases and V 5 bases, and 8 bases lay outside the gene matches. The CDR3 reads CASSPRNSGGEETQYF. The CDR3 coding sequence is TGTGCCAGCAGCCCCCGGAATAGCGGGGGGGAAGAGACCCAGTACTTC.

At least ten counts were recorded for this clonotype. The chain uses TRBV6-5 and TRBJ1-1; D is perhaps TRBD1 (5 bases). V shed 6 bases and J shed 5 bases, with 7 bases lying between them. The CDR3 loop spans 11 amino acids. Germline assignment: CDR1 MNHEY and CDR2 SVGAGI. CDR3 sequence: CASRGETEAFF. CDR3 DNA: TGTGCCAGCAGAGGGGAGACTGAAGCTTTCTTT.

In its sample, this clonotype was seen many times. V and J are TRBV5-1 and TRBJ1-6; 8 positions match TRBD1. J was trimmed by 7 bases and V by 3 bases; bases with no gene match: 3. CDR1 SGHRS and CDR2 YFSETQ come from the germline V gene. This CDR3 has 14 residues. CDR3 protein: CASSSGQENSPLHF. CDR3 sequence (DNA): TGCGCCAGCAGCTCGGGACAGGAGAATTCACCCCTCCACTTT.

This clonotype was seen a few times. The rearrangement joins TRBV18 to TRBJ1-3; D remains ambiguous. The germline V gene has CDR1 KGHSH and CDR2 LQKENI. V shed 8 bases and J shed 6 bases, with 20 bases lying between them. This CDR3 contains 15 residues. The CDR3 coding sequence is TGTGCCAGCACTCCACGTCTCGGGTCCGTAAACACCATATATTTT. Encoded protein: CASTPRLGSVNTIYF.

Remarks on this clonotype: The junction departs from germline at one end; a sequencing error may be responsible. The chain couples TRBV7-3 to TRBJ2-3, with 7 bases fitting TRBD1. Germline V lookup: CDR1 SGHTA, CDR2 FQGTGA. The CDR3 spans 14 residues. The CDR3 DNA sequence: TGTGCCAGCAGCGCAAGACAGGGCACGGATACGCAGTATTTT. This sequence encodes CASSARQGTDTQYF.

The chain uses TRBV4-3 and TRBJ2-5, with 9 bases fitting TRBD2. The junction had 16 bases not matched to a gene; V was cut back by 4 bases and J by 4 bases. This CDR3 comprises 18 residues. Germline assignment: CDR1 LGHNA and CDR2 YSLEER. This chain's CDR3 is CASSRERVASGEGETQYF. In nucleotides, the CDR3 is TGCGCCAGCAGCCGAGAGAGGGTGGCTAGCGGGGAGGGAGAGACCCAGTACTTC.

J is TRBJ2-1 and V is TRBV25-1; perhaps TRBD2 as D (5 bases). CDR3 length equals 15 residues. Germline V gene data show CDR1 as MGHDK and CDR2 as SYGVNS. Trimming removed 6 bases at V and 0 bases at J, with 12 bases between. The CDR3 reads CASSPSRASYNEQFF. The CDR3 DNA is TGTGCCAGCAGCCCTTCGCGGGCCTCCTACAATGAGCAGTTCTTC. The entire variable domain, with the rest obtained from reference TRBV25-1 and TRBJ2-1, is as follows: EADIYQTPRYLVIGTGKKITLECSQTMGHDKMYWYQQDPGMELHLIHYSYGVNSTEKGDLSSESTVSRIRTEHFPLTLESARPSHTSQYLCASSPSRASYNEQFFGPGTRLTVL.

The chain is built from TRBV5-1 and TRBJ1-1; D remains unclear. Germline lookup yields CDR1 SGHRS and CDR2 YFSETQ. The V and J ends lost 0 bases and 2 bases respectively, with 17 bases between them. The CDR3 is made up of 17 amino acids. The CDR3 nucleotides are TGCGCCAGCAGCTTGGTCGGGTCACGTCAACTTAACACTGAAGCTTTCTTT. Translation: CASSLVGSRQLNTEAFF. Complete variable domain (other parts from reference TRBV5-1 and TRBJ1-1): KAGVTQTPRYLIKTRGQQVTLSCSPISGHRSVSWYQQTPGQGLQFLFEYFSETQRNKGNFPGRFSGRQFSNSRSEMNVSTLELGDSALYLCASSLVGSRQLNTEAFFGQGTRLTVV.

This clonotype was counted between two and nine times. The chain recombines TRBV4-3 with TRBJ2-2, with TRBD1 matching 7 bases. V lost 2 bases, J lost 5 bases, and 11 bases stayed unmatched. The CDR3 contains 17 residues. Germline CDR1 LGHNA, CDR2 YSLEER. CDR3 sequence reads: CASSQRATGVGTGELFF. The CDR3 DNA follows: TGCGCCAGCAGCCAACGAGCAACAGGGGTGGGGACCGGGGAGCTGTTTTTT.

This clonotype has only a few counts. The DNA for the CDR3 is TGTGCCAGCACACCAGGGTCAAATGAGCAGTTCTTC. It specifies CASTPGSNEQFF. V is TRBV2 and J is TRBJ2-1; weak D call: TRBD1 (5 bases). The V end lost 7 bases, the J end lost 7 bases, and 11 bases lay between the germline ends. The germline gives CDR1 SNHLY, CDR2 FYNNEI. This CDR3 has 12 amino acids.

This clonotype appeared a single time. This rearrangement joins TRBV25-1 to TRBJ2-7; no firm D call. Germline V gene data show CDR1 as MGHDK and CDR2 as SYGVNS. The CDR3 length is 13 residues. V was clipped by 2 bases and J by 0 bases, with 5 bases between them. CDR3 region: CASSELASYEQYF. CDR3 sequence (DNA): TGTGCCAGCAGTGAACTTGCCTCCTACGAGCAGTACTTC.

This clonotype came up many times. The chain recombines TRBV12-3 or TRBV12-4 with TRBJ2-7; D unresolved. The CDR3 contains 12 residues. Trimming cost V 6 bases and J 5 bases, with 11 bases left between them. The CDR3 region has the DNA TGTGCCAGCAGCTCGCGGCGGAACGAGCAGTACGTC. Translating it yields CASSSRRNEQYV.

The chain is built from TRBV6-5 and TRBJ2-6; D gene uncertain. The V end was cut by 3 bases, the J end by 4 bases, with 10 bases between. The CDR3 has 15 amino acids. Germline CDR1 is MNHEY and CDR2 is SVGAGI. DNA for the CDR3: TGTGCCAGCAGTTATGGTCCTAAGGGGGCCAACGTCCTGACTTTC. Amino acid sequence: CASSYGPKGANVLTF.

This clonotype appeared a few times. This chain connects TRBV4-2 to TRBJ1-2; D might be TRBD1 (5 bases). V lost 1 base and J 1 base, leaving 19 bases between the germline ends. The CDR3 totals 18 residues. The germline V gene has CDR1 LGHNA and CDR2 YNFKEQ. For the CDR3, the DNA is TGTGCCAGCAGCCAAGGAGGTTGGGGGGGAACTAATAACTATGGCTACACCTTC. Translating gives CASSQGGWGGTNNYGYTF.

Relative to its sample, this clonotype is medium-sized. The chain carries TRBV12-3 or TRBV12-4 and TRBJ2-3; 8 bases are a match to TRBD2. The length of the CDR3 is 14 residues. V lost 3 bases and J lost 6; bases outside the gene matches: 5. The CDR3 sequence is CASSLGLGFDTQYF. CDR3 bases: TGTGCCAGCAGTTTGGGACTAGGGTTCGATACGCAGTATTTT.

The chain employs TRBV12-3 or TRBV12-4 and TRBJ1-5; 7 bases agree with TRBD1. CDR3 size: 15 residues. V trimming: 6 bases; J trimming: 2 bases; junction bases outside the gene matches: 7. The CDR3 sequence is CASSWGTGGNQPQHF. The CDR3, as DNA: TGTGCCAGCAGCTGGGGTACAGGGGGCAATCAGCCCCAGCATTTT.

This clonotype was found a few times. V and J are TRBV10-3 and TRBJ2-2, with D possibly TRBD1 on 6 matching bases. Germline-derived CDR1 and CDR2 are ENHRY and SYGVKD. The CDR3 runs to 16 residues. The V end was cut by 4 bases, the J end by 5 bases, with 17 bases between. CDR3 residues: CAISGRQEGDTGELFF. In DNA, the CDR3 is TGTGCCATCAGTGGGAGACAGGAAGGAGATACCGGGGAGCTGTTTTTT.